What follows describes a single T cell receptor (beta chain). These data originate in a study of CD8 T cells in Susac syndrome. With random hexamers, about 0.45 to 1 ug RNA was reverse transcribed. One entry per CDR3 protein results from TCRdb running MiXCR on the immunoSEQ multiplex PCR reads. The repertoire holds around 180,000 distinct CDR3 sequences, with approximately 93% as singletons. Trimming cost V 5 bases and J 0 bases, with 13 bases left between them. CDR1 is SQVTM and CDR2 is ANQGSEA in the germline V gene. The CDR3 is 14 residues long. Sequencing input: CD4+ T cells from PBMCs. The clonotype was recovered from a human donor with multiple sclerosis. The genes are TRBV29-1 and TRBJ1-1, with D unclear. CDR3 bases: TGCAGCGTTTCCCCCCGGACCGTGAACACTGAAGCTTTCTTT. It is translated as CSVSPRTVNTEAFF.